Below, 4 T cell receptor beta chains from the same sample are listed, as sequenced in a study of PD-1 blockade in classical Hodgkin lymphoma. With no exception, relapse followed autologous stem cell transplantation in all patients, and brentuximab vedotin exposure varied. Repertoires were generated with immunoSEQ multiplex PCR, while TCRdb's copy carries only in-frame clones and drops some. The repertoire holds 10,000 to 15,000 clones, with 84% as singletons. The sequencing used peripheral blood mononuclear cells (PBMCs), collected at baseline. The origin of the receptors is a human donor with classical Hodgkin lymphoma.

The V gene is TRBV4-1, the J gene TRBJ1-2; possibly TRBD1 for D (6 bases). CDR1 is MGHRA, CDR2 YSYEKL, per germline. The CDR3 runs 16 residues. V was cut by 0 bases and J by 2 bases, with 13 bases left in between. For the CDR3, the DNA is TGCGCCAGCAGCCAAGAAAGTCCAGGGGCGAACTATGGCTACACCTTC. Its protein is CASSQESPGANYGYTF.

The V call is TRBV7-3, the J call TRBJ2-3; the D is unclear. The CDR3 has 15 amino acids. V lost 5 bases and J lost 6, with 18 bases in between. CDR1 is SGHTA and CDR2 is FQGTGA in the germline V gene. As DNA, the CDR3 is TGTGCCAGCAGCGAAAGCCCCGGAGCGCCCGATACGCAGTATTTT. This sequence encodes CASSESPGAPDTQYF.

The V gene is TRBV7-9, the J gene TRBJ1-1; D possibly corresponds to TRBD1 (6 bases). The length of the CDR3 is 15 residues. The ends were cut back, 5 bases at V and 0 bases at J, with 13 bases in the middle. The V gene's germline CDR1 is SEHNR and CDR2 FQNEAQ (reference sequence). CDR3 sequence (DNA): TGTGCCAGCAGCCAAACGGACAGTATGAACACTGAAGCTTTCTTT. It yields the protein CASSQTDSMNTEAFF.

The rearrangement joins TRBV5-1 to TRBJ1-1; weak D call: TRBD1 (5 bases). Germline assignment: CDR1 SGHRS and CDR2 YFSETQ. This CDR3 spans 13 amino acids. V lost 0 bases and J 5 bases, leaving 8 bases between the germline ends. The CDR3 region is CASSLGAGTEAFF. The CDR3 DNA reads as TGCGCCAGCAGCTTGGGGGCAGGGACTGAAGCTTTCTTT.